These 18 T cell receptor beta chains originate from one sample sequenced in a study of blood T cell repertoires in COVID-19. Sequencing used immunoSEQ multiplex PCR; TCRdb keeps in-frame clones, though not all of them. The sample lists nearly 50,000 clones, about 89% seen once, with under 2.5% in the top ten. The sample consisted of peripheral blood. Receptors originate from a woman aged 80 or over with COVID-19, enrolled during active disease.

In this sample, this clone turned up once. The chain couples TRBV5-1 to TRBJ1-2; D possibly corresponds to TRBD1 (6 bases). The germline V gene has CDR1 SGHRS and CDR2 YFSETQ. The CDR3 consists of 15 residues. V gave up 0 bases and J gave up 2 bases, with 11 bases separating them. CDR3 bases: TGCGCCAGCAGCTTGGCTCCAGGGGCAAACTATGGCTACACCTTC. It specifies CASSLAPGANYGYTF.

The chain links TRBV6-5 to TRBJ1-2, with D unresolved. Germline CDR1 and CDR2: MNHEY and SVGAGI. Trimming took off 6 bases at V and 7 bases at J, with 21 bases between the two ends. The CDR3 extends over 15 amino acids. CDR3: CASRKPPGPPFGYTF. For the CDR3, the DNA is TGTGCCAGCAGAAAACCACCTGGGCCCCCTTTTGGCTACACCTTC.

This clone occurred once. This chain joins TRBV10-3 and TRBJ1-3; D is unresolved. Germline CDR1 reads ENHRY; CDR2 reads SYGVKD. Trimming left V 5 bases short and J 0 bases short, with 8 bases between. CDR3 size: 14 residues. The CDR3 sequence is CAISSGSSGNTIYF. Written as DNA, the CDR3 is TGTGCCATCAGTTCGGGTAGCTCTGGAAACACCATATATTTT.

The V call is TRBV19, the J call TRBJ2-2; D may be TRBD2 (5 bases). This CDR3 is 16 amino acids long. Germline V CDR1 and CDR2: LNHDA, SQIVND (reference sequence). With 4 bases removed from V and 4 bases from J, the gap between germline ends came to 16 bases. CDR3 residues: CASSKGPRGRTGELFF. DNA of the CDR3: TGTGCCAGTAGTAAAGGCCCCCGGGGTCGCACCGGGGAGCTGTTTTTT.

This chain links TRBV5-1 with TRBJ1-1; maybe TRBD1 (6 bases). This CDR3 is built from 15 residues. Trimming stripped 4 bases from V and 2 bases from J, with 15 bases between. Germline CDR1 is SGHRS and CDR2 is YFSETQ. The CDR3, as DNA: TGCGCCAGCAGCCCTCCGCGGGGGCCAAACACTGAAGCTTTCTTT. Encoded protein: CASSPPRGPNTEAFF.

This sequence joins TRBV7-9 and TRBJ2-7; D might be TRBD1 (7 bases). Germline V gene lookup returns CDR1 SEHNR and CDR2 FQNEAQ (reference sequence). Trimming stripped 5 bases from V and 2 bases from J, with 16 bases between. The CDR3 runs 15 residues. Here the CDR3 reads CASSPGGRATYEQYF. The CDR3 coding sequence is TGTGCCAGCAGCCCAGGGGGGCGGGCTACCTACGAGCAGTACTTC.

The chain links TRBV7-2 to TRBJ2-3; D may be TRBD1 (5 bases). The germline V gene encodes CDR1 SGHTA and CDR2 FQGNSA. Trimming took 3 bases from V and 1 from J, leaving 8 bases between them. This CDR3 is 14 amino acids long. CDR3 nucleotide sequence: TGTGCCAGCAGCTTGCAGGGCGGCACAGATACGCAGTATTTT. This codes for CASSLQGGTDTQYF.

The chain recombines TRBV6-5 with TRBJ1-2; 8 nucleotides align to TRBD1. Trimming at V came to 7 bases and at J to 3 bases, leaving 10 bases not matched to a gene. This CDR3 has 15 residues. Germline loops: CDR1 MNHEY, CDR2 SVGAGI. This CDR3 is CASTLPGQGDYGYTF. The CDR3 bases are TGTGCCAGCACACTGCCAGGACAGGGTGACTATGGCTACACCTTC.

This chain's CDR3 is CASSLVGGIQATQYF. CDR3 coding DNA: TGCGCCAGCAGCTTGGTGGGGGGAATACAAGCTACGCAGTATTTT. The chain uses TRBV5-1 and TRBJ2-3; weak D call: TRBD2 (6 bases). The CDR3 consists of 15 residues. Looked up from germline, CDR1 is SGHRS and CDR2 is YFSETQ. V was cut by 0 bases and J by 8 bases, with 16 bases left in between.

The chain has TRBV13 and TRBJ2-5, with TRBD2 matching over 9 bases. With 0 bases clipped from V and 5 bases from J, the junction kept 4 bases outside the gene matches. CDR3 length: 15 amino acids. The V gene's germline CDR1 is PRHDT and CDR2 FYEKMQ (reference sequence). The CDR3 bases are TGTGCCAGCAGCTTAGGCGGGCGGGGGGGCGAGACCCAGTACTTC. Its translation is CASSLGGRGGETQYF.

A note on this clone: The same CDR3 can be traced to other DNA sequences in this sample. The chain joins TRBV5-1 to TRBJ1-1; maybe TRBD1 (6 bases). CDR1 and CDR2 (germline): SGHRS, YFSETQ. There are 13 residues in the CDR3. Trimming removed 0 bases from V and 8 bases from J, with 11 bases in between. CDR3 sequence reads: CASSLVVQGEAFF. The CDR3 DNA follows: TGCGCCAGCAGCTTGGTGGTACAGGGAGAAGCTTTCTTT. The variable domain in full, with the rest retrieved from reference TRBV5-1 and TRBJ1-1, is KAGVTQTPRYLIKTRGQQVTLSCSPISGHRSVSWYQQTPGQGLQFLFEYFSETQRNKGNFPGRFSGRQFSNSRSEMNVSTLELGDSALYLCASSLVVQGEAFFGQGTRLTVV.

The rearrangement links TRBV5-4 to TRBJ1-2, with 7 bases fitting TRBD1. J gave up 5 bases and V 4 bases, and 11 bases lay outside the gene matches. The CDR3 sequence is 15 residues long. CDR1 and CDR2 (germline): SGHNT, YYREEE (reference sequence). In DNA form, the CDR3 reads TGTGCCAGCAGCCCACAGGGGAATATATTTTATGGCTACACCTTC. It is translated as CASSPQGNIFYGYTF.

The chain links TRBV28 to TRBJ1-1; 8 bases are shared with TRBD1. The CDR3 runs 12 residues. The germline V gene encodes CDR1 MDHEN and CDR2 SYDVKM. Unmatched junction bases numbered 3, after V lost 8 bases and J lost 4 bases. CDR3 nucleotides: TGTGCCAGCGTAACAGGGGGCACTGAAGCTTTCTTT. Translating it yields CASVTGGTEAFF.

The J gene is TRBJ2-5, the V gene TRBV28; D might be TRBD2 (6 bases). Trimming removed 5 bases at V and 4 bases at J, with 17 bases between. The CDR3 spans 15 residues. CDR1 MDHEN and CDR2 SYDVKM come from the germline V gene. The chain's CDR3 is CASSPPGLMGETQYF. The CDR3 DNA follows: TGTGCCAGCAGTCCACCGGGACTGATGGGAGAGACCCAGTACTTC.

The chain joins TRBV2 to TRBJ1-5; 7 bases agree with TRBD1. The CDR3 has 15 amino acids. Looked up from germline, CDR1 is SNHLY and CDR2 is FYNNEI. Trimming at V came to 7 bases and at J to 0 bases, leaving 6 bases not matched to a gene. The CDR3 region has the DNA TGTGCCAGCACTAAGACAGGGAATAGCAATCAGCCCCAGCATTTT. It encodes CASTKTGNSNQPQHF.

The chain joins TRBV27 to TRBJ1-5; D call uncertain. Germline V gene lookup returns CDR1 MNHEY and CDR2 SMNVEV (reference sequence). The CDR3 is made up of 14 amino acids. Between the trimmed V and J ends, which lost 6 bases and 4 bases, there was a span of 13 bases. CDR3 DNA: TGTGCCAGCAGCACGAAGACACCGAATCAGCCCCAGCATTTT. Its protein is CASSTKTPNQPQHF.

The chain joins TRBV3-1 (or the pseudogene TRBV3-2) to TRBJ2-1; 11 bases fit TRBD2. V was pared by 1 base and J by 8 bases, with 7 bases of the junction left unmatched. This CDR3 spans 16 amino acids. The germline CDR1 and CDR2 sequences are LGHDT and YNNKEL (reference sequence). The CDR3 coding sequence is TGTGCCAGCAGCCAAGGGGTGACTAGCGGGGCTGATGAGCAGTTCTTC. It encodes CASSQGVTSGADEQFF.

The chain employs TRBV28 and TRBJ1-5, with D uncertain. The V end was cut by 5 bases, the J end by 6 bases, with 11 bases between. The CDR3 has 13 residues. The germline V gene has CDR1 MDHEN and CDR2 SYDVKM. The CDR3 is CASSPFGGQPQHF. DNA of the CDR3: TGTGCCAGCAGTCCCTTCGGAGGTCAGCCCCAGCATTTT.